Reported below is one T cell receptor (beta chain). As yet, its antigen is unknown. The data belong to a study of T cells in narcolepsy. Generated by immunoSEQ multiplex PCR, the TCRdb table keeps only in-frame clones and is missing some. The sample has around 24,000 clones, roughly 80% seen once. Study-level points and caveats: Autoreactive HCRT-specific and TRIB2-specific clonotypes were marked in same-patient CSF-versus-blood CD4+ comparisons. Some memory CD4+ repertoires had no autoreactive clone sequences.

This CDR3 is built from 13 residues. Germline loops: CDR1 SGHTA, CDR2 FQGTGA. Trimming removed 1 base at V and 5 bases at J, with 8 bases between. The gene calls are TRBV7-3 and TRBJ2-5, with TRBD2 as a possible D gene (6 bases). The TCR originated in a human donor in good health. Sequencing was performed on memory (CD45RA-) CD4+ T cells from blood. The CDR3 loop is CASSLSGTETQYF. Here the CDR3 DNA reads TGTGCCAGCAGCTTAAGCGGGACGGAGACCCAGTACTTC.